The source of this TCR beta chain is a study of blood T cell repertoires in COVID-19. For the study at large: From the United States, Italy and Spain came samples of acute and convalescent COVID-19. From T cells, B-cell-depleted T cells, or PBMCs came the material, which was cDNA or gDNA.

Per the original methods: Cell counts per sample came from amplifying reference gene primers. Sequenced by immunoSEQ multiplex PCR; TCRdb stores in-frame clones only, minus some. Clone size and V and J calls were adopted from that table, with D and trimming inferred from the DNA. There are some 360,000 clones in the sample; around 87% occur only once, and over 2% lies in the top ten. Seattle participants joined during active infection and were tracked over time. The CDR3 covers 13 residues. Germline values: CDR1 SGHVS, CDR2 FQNEAQ. Trimming pared 1 base from V and 8 bases from J, leaving 11 bases between.

Sequencing was done on a sample of peripheral blood. The sequence was obtained from a woman between 55 and 75 years old with COVID-19, enrolled during active disease. The chain employs TRBV7-8 and TRBJ1-1; no reliable D call. The CDR3 coding sequence is TGTGCCAGCAGCTTAGTAAGAGAACTAGAAGCTTTCTTT. It encodes CASSLVRELEAFF.